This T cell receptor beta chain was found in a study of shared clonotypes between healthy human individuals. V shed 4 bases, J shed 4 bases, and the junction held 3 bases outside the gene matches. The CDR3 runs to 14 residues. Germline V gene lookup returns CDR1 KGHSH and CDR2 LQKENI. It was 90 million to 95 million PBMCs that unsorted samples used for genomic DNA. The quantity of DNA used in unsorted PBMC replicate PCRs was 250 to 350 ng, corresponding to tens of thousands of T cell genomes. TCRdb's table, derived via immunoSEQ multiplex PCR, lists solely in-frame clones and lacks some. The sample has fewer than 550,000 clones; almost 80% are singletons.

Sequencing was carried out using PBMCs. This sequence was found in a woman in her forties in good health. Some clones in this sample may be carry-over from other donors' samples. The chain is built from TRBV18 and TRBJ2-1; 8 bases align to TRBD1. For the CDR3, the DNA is TGTGCCAGCTCACGTGGGACAGGTTACAATGAGCAGTTCTTC. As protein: CASSRGTGYNEQFF.